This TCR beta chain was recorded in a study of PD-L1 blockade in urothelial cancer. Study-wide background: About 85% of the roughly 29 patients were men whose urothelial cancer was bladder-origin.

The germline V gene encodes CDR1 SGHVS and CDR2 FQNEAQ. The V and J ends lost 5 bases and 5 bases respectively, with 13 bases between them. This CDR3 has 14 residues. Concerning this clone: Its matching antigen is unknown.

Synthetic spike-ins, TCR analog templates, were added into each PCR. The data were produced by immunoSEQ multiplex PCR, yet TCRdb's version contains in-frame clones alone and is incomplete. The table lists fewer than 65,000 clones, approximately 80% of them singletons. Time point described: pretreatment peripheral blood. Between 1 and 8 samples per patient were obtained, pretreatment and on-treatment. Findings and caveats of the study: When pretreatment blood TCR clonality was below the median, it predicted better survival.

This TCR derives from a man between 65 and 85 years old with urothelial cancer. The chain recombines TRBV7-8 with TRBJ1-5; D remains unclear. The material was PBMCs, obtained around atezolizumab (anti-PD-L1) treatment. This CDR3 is CASSPREGDQPQHF. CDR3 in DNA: TGTGCCAGCAGCCCCCGCGAAGGAGATCAGCCCCAGCATTTT. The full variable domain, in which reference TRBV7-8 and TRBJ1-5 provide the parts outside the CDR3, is GAGVSQSPRYKVAKRGQDVALRCDPISGHVSLFWYQQALGQGPEFLTYFQNEAQLDKSGLPSDRFFAERPEGSVSTLKIQRTQQEDSAVYLCASSPREGDQPQHFGDGTRLSIL.